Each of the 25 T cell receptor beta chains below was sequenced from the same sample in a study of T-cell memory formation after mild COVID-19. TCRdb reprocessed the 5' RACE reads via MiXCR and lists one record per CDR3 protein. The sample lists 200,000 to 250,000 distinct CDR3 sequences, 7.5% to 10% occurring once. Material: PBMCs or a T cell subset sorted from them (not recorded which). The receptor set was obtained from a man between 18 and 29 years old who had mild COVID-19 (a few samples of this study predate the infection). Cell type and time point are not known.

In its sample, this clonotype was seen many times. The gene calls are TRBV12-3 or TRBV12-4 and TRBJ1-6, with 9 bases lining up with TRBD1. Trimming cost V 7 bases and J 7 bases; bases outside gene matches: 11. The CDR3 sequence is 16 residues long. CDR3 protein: CASTGQNGQGNSPLHF. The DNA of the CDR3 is TGTGCCAGCACCGGACAAAACGGACAGGGGAATTCACCCCTCCACTTT.

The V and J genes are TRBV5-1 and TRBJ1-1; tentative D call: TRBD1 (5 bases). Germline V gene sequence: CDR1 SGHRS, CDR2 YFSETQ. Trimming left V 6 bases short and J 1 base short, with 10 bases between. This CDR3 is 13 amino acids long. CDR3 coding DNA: TGCGCCAGCACCCTGACAGAGAACACTGAAGCTTTCTTT. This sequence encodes CASTLTENTEAFF.

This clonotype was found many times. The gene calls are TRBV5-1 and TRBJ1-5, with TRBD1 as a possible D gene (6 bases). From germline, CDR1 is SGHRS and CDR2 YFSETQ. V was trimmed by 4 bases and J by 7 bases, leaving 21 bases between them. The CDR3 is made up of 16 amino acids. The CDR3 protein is CASSPTAGGGGQPQHF. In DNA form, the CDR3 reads TGCGCCAGCAGCCCTACCGCCGGGGGGGGCGGACAGCCCCAGCATTTT.

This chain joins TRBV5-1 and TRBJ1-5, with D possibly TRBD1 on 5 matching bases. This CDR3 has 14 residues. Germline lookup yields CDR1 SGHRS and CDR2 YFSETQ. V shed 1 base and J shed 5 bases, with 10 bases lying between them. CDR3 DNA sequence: TGCGCCAGCAGCTTGAACGGGGGGGATCAGCCCCAGCATTTT. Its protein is CASSLNGGDQPQHF. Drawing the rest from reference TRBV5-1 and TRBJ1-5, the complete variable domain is KAGVTQTPRYLIKTRGQQVTLSCSPISGHRSVSWYQQTPGQGLQFLFEYFSETQRNKGNFPGRFSGRQFSNSRSEMNVSTLELGDSALYLCASSLNGGDQPQHFGDGTRLSIL.

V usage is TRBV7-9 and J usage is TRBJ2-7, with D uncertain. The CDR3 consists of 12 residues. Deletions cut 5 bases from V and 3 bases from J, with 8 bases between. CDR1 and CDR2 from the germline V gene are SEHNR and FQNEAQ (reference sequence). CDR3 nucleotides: TGTGCCAGCAGCCCCTCGGGCTACGAGCAGTACTTC. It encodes CASSPSGYEQYF.

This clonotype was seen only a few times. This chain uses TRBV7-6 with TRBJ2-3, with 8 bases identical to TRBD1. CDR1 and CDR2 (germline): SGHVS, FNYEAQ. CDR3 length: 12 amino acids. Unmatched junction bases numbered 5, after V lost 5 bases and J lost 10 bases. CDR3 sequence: CASSPDRGAQYF. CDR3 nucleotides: TGTGCCAGCAGCCCTGACAGGGGTGCGCAGTATTTT.

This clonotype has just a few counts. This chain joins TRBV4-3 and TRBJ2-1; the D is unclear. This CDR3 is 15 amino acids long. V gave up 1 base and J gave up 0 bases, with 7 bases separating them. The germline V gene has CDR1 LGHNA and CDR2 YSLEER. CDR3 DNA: TGCGCCAGCAGCCAAGCAGAGAGCTCCTACAATGAGCAGTTCTTC. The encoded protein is CASSQAESSYNEQFF.

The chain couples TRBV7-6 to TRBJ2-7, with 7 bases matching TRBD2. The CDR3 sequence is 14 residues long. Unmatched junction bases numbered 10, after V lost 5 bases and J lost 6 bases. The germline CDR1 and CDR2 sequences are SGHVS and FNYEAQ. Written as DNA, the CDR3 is TGTGCCAGCAGCCCCAAAGCGGGGTGGGTCGAGCAGTACTTC. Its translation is CASSPKAGWVEQYF. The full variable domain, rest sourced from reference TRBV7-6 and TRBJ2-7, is GAGVSQSPRYKVTKRGQDVALRCDPISGHVSLYWYRQALGQGPEFLTYFNYEAQQDKSGLPNDRFSAERPEGSISTLTIQRTEQRDSAMYRCASSPKAGWVEQYFGPGTRLTVT.

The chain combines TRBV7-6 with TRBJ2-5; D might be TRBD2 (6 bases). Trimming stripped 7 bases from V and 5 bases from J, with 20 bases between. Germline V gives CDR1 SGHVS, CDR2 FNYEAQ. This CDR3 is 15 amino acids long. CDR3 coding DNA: TGTGCCAGCACCCCGTCGGCCGGGACTGCGGAGACCCAGTACTTC. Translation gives CASTPSAGTAETQYF.

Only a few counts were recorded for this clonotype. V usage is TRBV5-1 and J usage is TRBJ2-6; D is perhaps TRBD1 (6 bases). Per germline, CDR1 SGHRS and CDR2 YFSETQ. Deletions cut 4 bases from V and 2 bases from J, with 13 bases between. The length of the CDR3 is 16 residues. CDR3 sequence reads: CASSPGDNPGANVLTF. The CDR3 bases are TGCGCCAGCAGCCCCGGGGACAATCCTGGGGCCAACGTCCTGACTTTC.

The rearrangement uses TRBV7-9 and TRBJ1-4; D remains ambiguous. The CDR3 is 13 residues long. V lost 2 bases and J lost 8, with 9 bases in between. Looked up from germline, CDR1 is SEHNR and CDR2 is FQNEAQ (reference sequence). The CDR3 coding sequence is TGTGCCAGCAGCTTAAAAGGTGGGGAAAAACTGTTTTTT. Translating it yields CASSLKGGEKLFF.

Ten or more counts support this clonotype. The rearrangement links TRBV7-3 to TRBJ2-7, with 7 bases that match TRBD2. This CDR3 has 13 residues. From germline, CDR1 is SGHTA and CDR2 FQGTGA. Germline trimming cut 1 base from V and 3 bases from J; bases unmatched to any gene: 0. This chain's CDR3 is CASSLRGGYEQYV. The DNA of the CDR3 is TGTGCCAGCAGCTTAAGGGGGGGCTACGAGCAGTACGTC.

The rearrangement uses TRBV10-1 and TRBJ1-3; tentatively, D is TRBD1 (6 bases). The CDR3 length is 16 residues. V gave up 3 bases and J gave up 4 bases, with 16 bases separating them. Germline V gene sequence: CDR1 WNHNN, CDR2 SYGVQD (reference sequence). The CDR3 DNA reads TGCGCCAGCAGTGATGGATCGGGGGGCTCAGGAAACACCATATATTTT. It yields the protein CASSDGSGGSGNTIYF.

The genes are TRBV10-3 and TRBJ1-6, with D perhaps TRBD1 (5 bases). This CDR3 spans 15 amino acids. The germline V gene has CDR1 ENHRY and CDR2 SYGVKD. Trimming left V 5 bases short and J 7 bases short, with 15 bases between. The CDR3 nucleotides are TGTGCCATCAGTTGCGGGGGTAGTGGGAATTCACCCCTCCACTTT. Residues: CAISCGGSGNSPLHF.

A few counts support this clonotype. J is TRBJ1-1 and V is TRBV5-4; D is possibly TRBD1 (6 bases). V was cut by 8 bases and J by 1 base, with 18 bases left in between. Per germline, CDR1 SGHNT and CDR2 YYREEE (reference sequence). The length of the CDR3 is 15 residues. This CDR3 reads CASQIQTGSNTEAFF. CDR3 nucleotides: TGTGCCAGTCAGATACAAACAGGGTCGAACACTGAAGCTTTCTTT.

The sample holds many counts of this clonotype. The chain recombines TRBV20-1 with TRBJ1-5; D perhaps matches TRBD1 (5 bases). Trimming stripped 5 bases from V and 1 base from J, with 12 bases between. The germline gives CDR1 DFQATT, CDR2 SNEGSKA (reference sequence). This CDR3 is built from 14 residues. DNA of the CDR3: TGCAGTGCTTGGGGCCGTGTCAGCAATCAGCCCCAGCATTTT. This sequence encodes CSAWGRVSNQPQHF.

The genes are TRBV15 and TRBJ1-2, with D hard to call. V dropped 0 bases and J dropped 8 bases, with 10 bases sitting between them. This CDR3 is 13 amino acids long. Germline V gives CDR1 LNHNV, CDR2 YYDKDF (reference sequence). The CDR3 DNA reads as TGTGCCACCAGCAGAGAGGAGGGAGGAGGCTACACCTTC. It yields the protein CATSREEGGGYTF. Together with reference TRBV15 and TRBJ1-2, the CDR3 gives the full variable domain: DAMVIQNPRYQVTQFGKPVTLSCSQTLNHNVMYWYQQKSSQAPKLLFHYYDKDFNNEADTPDNFQSRRPNTSFCFLDIRSPGLGDTAMYLCATSREEGGGYTFGSGTRLTVV.

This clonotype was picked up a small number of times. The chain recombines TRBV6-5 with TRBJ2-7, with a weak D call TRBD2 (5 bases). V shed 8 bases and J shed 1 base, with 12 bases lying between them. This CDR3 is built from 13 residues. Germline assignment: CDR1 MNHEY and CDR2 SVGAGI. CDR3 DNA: TGTGCCAGCCAGCATCGAGGGTCCTACGAGCAGTACTTC. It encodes CASQHRGSYEQYF.

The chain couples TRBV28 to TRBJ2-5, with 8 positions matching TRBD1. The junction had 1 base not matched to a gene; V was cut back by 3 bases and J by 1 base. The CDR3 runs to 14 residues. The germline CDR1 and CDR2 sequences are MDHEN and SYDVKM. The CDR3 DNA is TGTGCCAGCAGTTTCGACAGGGGCCAAGAGACCCAGTACTTC. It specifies CASSFDRGQETQYF.

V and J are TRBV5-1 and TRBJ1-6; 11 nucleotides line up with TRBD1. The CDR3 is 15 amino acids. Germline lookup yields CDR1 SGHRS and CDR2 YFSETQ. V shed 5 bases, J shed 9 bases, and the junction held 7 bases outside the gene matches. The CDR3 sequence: CASSSADRGLSPLHF. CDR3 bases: TGCGCCAGCAGTTCGGCGGACAGGGGGCTTTCACCCCTCCACTTT.

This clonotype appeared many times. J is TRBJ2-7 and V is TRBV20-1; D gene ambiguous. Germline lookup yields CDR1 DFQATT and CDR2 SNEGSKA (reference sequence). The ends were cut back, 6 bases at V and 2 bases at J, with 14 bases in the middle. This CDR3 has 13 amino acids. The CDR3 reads CSAEDGSAYEQYV. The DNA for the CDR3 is TGCAGTGCGGAAGACGGGTCAGCCTACGAGCAGTACGTC.

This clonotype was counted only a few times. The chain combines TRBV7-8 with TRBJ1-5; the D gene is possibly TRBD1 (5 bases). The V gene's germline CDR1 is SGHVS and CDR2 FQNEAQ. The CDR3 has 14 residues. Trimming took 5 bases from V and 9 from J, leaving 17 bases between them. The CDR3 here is CASSKVDSPRPQHF. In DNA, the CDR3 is TGTGCCAGCAGCAAAGTTGACAGTCCACGGCCCCAGCATTTT.

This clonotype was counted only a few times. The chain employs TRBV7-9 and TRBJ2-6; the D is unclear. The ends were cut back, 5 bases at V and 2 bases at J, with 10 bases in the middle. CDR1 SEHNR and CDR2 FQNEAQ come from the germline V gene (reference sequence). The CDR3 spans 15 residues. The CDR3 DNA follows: TGTGCCAGCAGCCCGTCTGGGGCTGGGGCCAACGTCCTGACTTTC. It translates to CASSPSGAGANVLTF.

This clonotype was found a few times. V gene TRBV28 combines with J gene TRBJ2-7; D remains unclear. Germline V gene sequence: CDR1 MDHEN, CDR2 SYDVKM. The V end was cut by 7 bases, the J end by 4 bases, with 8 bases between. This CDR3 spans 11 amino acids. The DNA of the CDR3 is TGTGCCAGCACCGATGGGTACGAGCAGTACGTC. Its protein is CASTDGYEQYV.

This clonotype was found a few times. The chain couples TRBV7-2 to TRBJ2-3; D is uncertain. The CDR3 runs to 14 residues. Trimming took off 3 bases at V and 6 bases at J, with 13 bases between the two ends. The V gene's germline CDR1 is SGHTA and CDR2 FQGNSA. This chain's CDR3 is CASSFLVPMDTQYF. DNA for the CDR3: TGTGCCAGCAGCTTTTTAGTCCCCATGGATACGCAGTATTTT. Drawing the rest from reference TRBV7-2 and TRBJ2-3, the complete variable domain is GAGVSQSPSNKVTEKGKDVELRCDPISGHTALYWYRQSLGQGLEFLIYFQGNSAPDKSGLPSDRFSAERTGGSVSTLTIQRTQQEDSAVYLCASSFLVPMDTQYFGPGTRLTVL.